This T cell receptor (beta chain) was sequenced for a study of regulatory T cells in long-lasting Graves disease. In building TCR beta libraries, iRepertoire HTBI primers were used together with Arm-PCR of CDR3 regions. Each CDR3 protein is one row after TCRdb ran MiXCR on the multiplex PCR reads. In the table there are about 470,000 distinct CDR3 sequences, 15% to 20% of which are singletons. The CDR3 loop spans 19 amino acids. The ends lost 1 base at V and 4 bases at J; junction bases unmatched: 14. CDR1 and CDR2 (germline): MNHEY, SMNVEV (reference sequence). Concerning this clonotype: The CDR3 does not close with the conserved phenylalanine or tryptophan, likely indicating a read error.

Sample time point: newly diagnosed GD, antithyroid drugs for less than 3 months. RNA isolated from PBMCs was used to make the TCR library. This sample also belongs to another study, concerning T cells in Graves' hyperthyroidism and ophthalmopathy.

The genes are TRBV27 and TRBJ2-3; TRBD2 agrees at 10 bases. The specimen comprised peripheral blood mononuclear cells (PBMCs), sampled at new diagnosis, from a patient treated with antithyroid drugs. This sequence originates from a man between 40 and 49 years old with Graves disease. The CDR3 DNA is TGTGCCAGCAGTTTATACCAACCTCTAGCGGGAGAAGGGCCAGATACGCAGTATTCT. Protein product: CASSLYQPLAGEGPDTQYS.